This TCR beta chain was sequenced in a study of beta chain features in type 1 diabetes. Study summary: The study examined 107,917,701 sorted cells across all samples.

The CDR3 contains 16 residues. V shed 4 bases and J shed 2 bases, with 16 bases lying between them. CDR1 and CDR2 (germline): SEHNR, FQNEAQ (reference sequence). General study findings and limits: Shortening of TCRB CDR3s, moderate but significant, appeared in all four CD4+ subsets of Type 1 diabetes patients.

The study reverse transcribed the entire isolated RNA, so it sequenced expressed TCRB transcripts. Sequenced by immunoSEQ multiplex PCR; TCRdb stores in-frame clones only, minus some. The sample has hundreds of thousands of clones; roughly 12% are singletons. This clone was found a few times. Its antigen is still unknown. The rearrangement links TRBV7-9 to TRBJ2-3, with a possible D match to TRBD1 (6 bases). Sequencing was done on a sample of naive CD4+ T cells from blood. This clonotype was sampled from a young man with type 1 diabetes. The CDR3 region has the DNA TGTGCCAGCAGCTCAGGGGTAGGGGTACCCACAGATACGCAGTATTTT. Protein sequence: CASSSGVGVPTDTQYF.